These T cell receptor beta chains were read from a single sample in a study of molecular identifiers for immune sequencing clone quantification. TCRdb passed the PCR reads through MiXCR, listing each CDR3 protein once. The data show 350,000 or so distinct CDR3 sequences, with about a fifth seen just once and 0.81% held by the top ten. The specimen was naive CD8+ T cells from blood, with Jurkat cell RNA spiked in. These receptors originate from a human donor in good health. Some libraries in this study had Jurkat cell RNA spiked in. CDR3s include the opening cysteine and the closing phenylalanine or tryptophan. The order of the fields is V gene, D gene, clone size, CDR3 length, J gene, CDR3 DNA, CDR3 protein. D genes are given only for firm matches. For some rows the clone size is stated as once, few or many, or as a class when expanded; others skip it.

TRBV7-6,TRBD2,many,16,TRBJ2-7,TGTGCCAGCAGCTTAGGTGGGACTAGCGGGAGTAGCGAGCAGTACTTC,CASSLGGTSGSSEQYF
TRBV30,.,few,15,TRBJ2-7,TGTGCCTGGAGCCCCCGGGGCAGGTACTCCTACGAGCAGTACTTC,CAWSPRGRYSYEQYF
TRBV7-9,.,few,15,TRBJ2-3,TGTGCCAGCAGCCCACAGGGCCTCCGGGCAGATACGCAGTATTTT,CASSPQGLRADTQYF
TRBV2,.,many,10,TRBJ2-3,TGTGCCAGCATTTTAGATACGCAGTATTTT,CASILDTQYF
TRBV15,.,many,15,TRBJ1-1,TGTGCCACCAGCAGAGACCGGGAAATGAACACTGAAGCTTTCTTT,CATSRDREMNTEAFF
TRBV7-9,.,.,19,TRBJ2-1,TGTGCCAGCAGGGGGGCGGGGGCAGGGCCAACCACGCGGAACAATGAGCAGTTCTTC,CASRGAGAGPTTRNNEQFF
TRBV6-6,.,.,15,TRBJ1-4,TGTGCCCGCAGTTACAGTCCCTCAGGGGATAAAAAACTGTTTTTT,CARSYSPSGDKKLFF
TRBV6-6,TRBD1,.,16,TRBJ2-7,TGTGCCAGCAGTTACTTAGGACAGGAAAGCTCCTACGAGCAGTACTTC,CASSYLGQESSYEQYF
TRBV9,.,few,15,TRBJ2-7,TGTGCCAGCAGCGAGGCCGGGACGGGTAACTACGAGCAGTACTTC,CASSEAGTGNYEQYF
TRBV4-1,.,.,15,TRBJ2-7,TGCGCCAGCAGCCAGCAGGGCTCCACTCCCTACGAGCAGTACTTC,CASSQQGSTPYEQYF
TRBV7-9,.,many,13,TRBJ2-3,TGTGCCAGCAGCTCGGCCCTCACAGATACGCAGTATTTT,CASSSALTDTQYF
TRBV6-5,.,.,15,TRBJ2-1,TGTGCCAGCAGTTACACCGGGAGCTCCTACAATGAGCAGTTCTTC,CASSYTGSSYNEQFF
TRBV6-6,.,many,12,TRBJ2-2,TGTGCCAGCCCGGGGGTCACCGGGGAGCTGTTTTTT,CASPGVTGELFF
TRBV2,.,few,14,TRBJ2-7,TGTGCCAGCAGTGAATCGGCGGAATCCTACGAGCAGTACTTC,CASSESAESYEQYF
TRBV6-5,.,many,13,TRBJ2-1,TGTGCCAGCAGCCCAAGATCTCTAGGACAGCAGTTCTTC,CASSPRSLGQQFF
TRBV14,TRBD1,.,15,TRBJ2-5,TGTGCCATCAGCCAAGGGACAGGGTGGCAAGAGACCCAGTACTTC,CAISQGTGWQETQYF
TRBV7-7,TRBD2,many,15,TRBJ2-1,TGTGCTAGCAGCCTGTATAGCGGGACCTACAATGAGCAGTTCTTC,CASSLYSGTYNEQFF
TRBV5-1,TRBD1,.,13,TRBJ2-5,TGCGCCAGCAGCCCGGACAGGGAAGAGACCCAGTACTTC,CASSPDREETQYF
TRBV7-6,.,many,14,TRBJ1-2,TGTGCCAGCAGCTTCGACGGCACCACTAATGGCTACACCTTC,CASSFDGTTNGYTF
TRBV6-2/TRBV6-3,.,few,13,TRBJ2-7,TGTGCCAGCAGTTACCTTGGACAGTACGAGCAGTACTTC,CASSYLGQYEQYF
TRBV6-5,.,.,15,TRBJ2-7,TGTGCCAGCAGTTACTCGACAGGAACGGCCTACGAGCAGTACTTC,CASSYSTGTAYEQYF
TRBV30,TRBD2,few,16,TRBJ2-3,TGTGCCTGGAGTGAAGGGACTAGCGGATACACAGATACGCAGTATTTT,CAWSEGTSGYTDTQYF
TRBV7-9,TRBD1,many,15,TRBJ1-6,TGTGCCAGCAGCTCTTCGACAGGGCCCAATTCACCCCTCCACTTT,CASSSSTGPNSPLHF
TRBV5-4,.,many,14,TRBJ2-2,TGTGCCAGCAGCCCCGAGACAGGCACCGGGGAGCTGTTTTTT,CASSPETGTGELFF
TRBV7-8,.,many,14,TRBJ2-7,TGTGCCAGCAGCTTAGTTGGCGTGGGACCATTGTCCGTCTTC,CASSLVGVGPLSVF
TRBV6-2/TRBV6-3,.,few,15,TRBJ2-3,TGTGCCAGCACGGTGGCGGAGTATAGCACAGATACGCAGTATTTT,CASTVAEYSTDTQYF
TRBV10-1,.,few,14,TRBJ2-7,TGCGCCAGCGGGGGACGACCGATTGCCTACGAGCAGTACTTC,CASGGRPIAYEQYF
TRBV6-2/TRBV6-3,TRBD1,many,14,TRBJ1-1,TGTGCCAGCAGCCCCTCAGGGGGCTACACTGAAGCTTTCTTT,CASSPSGGYTEAFF
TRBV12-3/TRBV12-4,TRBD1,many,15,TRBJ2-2,TGTGCCAGCAGTTTCGACAGGGGTGACACCGGGGAGCTGTTTTTT,CASSFDRGDTGELFF
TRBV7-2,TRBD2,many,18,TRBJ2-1,TGTGCCAGCAGCTTAGGGGGACTAGCGGGAGGTTTATACAATGAGCAGTTCTTC,CASSLGGLAGGLYNEQFF
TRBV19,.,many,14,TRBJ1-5,TGTGCCAGTAGTACCCGCCAAGGCAATCAGCCCCAGCATTTT,CASSTRQGNQPQHF
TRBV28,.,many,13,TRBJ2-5,TGTGCCAGCAGTTTTATCGGGGAAGAGACCCAGTACTTC,CASSFIGEETQYF
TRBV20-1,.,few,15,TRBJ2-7,TGCAGTGCCGTTCCGTACGGGACATACCCCTACGAGCAGTACTTC,CSAVPYGTYPYEQYF
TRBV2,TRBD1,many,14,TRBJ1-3,TGTGCCAGCAGAGTCAGGGGGCCAGGGAACACCATATATTTT,CASRVRGPGNTIYF
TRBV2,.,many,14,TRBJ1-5,TGTGCCAGCGGGCCATTAGGTGGCAATCAGCCCCAGCATTTT,CASGPLGGNQPQHF
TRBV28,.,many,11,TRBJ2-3,TGTGCCAGCAGATACACAGATACGCAGTATTTT,CASRYTDTQYF
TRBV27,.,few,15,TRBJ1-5,TGTGCCAGCAGTCAACTTTGGACGACAGATCAGCCCCAGCATTTT,CASSQLWTTDQPQHF
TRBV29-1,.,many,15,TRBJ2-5,TGCAGCGTTGTTGGGCATTCCCTCTACCAAGAGACCCAGTACTTC,CSVVGHSLYQETQYF
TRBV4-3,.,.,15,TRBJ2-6,TGCGCCAGCAGCGCGCAGGGGACGGGGGCCAACGTCCTGACTTTC,CASSAQGTGANVLTF
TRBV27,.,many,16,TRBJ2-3,TGTGCCAGCAGTTACACCAGCGGCCACCCCCCAGATACGCAGTATTTT,CASSYTSGHPPDTQYF
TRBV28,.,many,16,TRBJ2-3,TGTGCCAGCAGTCCGCGGACGGAAACTAGCACAGATACGCAGTATTTT,CASSPRTETSTDTQYF
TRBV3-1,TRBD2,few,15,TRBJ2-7,TGTGCCAGCAGCCAAGACGGGGGGACGGCCTACGAGCAGTACTTC,CASSQDGGTAYEQYF
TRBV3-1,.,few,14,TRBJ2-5,TGTGCCAGCAGCCAAGAAGCAGGCCAAGAGACCCAGTACTTC,CASSQEAGQETQYF
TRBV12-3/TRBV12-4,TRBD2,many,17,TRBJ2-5,TGTGCCAGCAGTTTATTGGCTAGCGGGGACAACCAAGAGACCCAGTACTTC,CASSLLASGDNQETQYF
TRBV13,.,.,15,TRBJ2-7,TGTGCCAGCAGCCCGATAGCGGAAAGCTCCTACGAGCAGTACTTC,CASSPIAESSYEQYF
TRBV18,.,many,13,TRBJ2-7,TGTGCCAGCGACCCGGGAAACGCCTACGAGCAGTACTTC,CASDPGNAYEQYF
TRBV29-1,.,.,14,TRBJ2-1,TGCAGTTCCGAACACAGGACCGAGTACCCTGAGCAGTTCTTC,CSSEHRTEYPEQFF
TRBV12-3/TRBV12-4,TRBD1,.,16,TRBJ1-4,TGTGCCAGCAGTCACCGGGACAGGGGGCGAGGTGAAGAACTGTTTTTT,CASSHRDRGRGEELFF
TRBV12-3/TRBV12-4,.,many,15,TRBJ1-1,TGTGCCAGCAGTTTAGCCCCTGCCGGGATCACTGAAGCTTTCTTT,CASSLAPAGITEAFF
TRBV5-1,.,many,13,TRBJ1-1,TGCGCCAGCAGTTTACAGGGATACACTGAAGCTTTCTTT,CASSLQGYTEAFF
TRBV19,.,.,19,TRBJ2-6,TGTGCCAGTAGTTCAGGGGTCCGACTACCCCTCGCTGGGGCCAACGTCCCGACTTTC,CASSSGVRLPLAGANVPTF
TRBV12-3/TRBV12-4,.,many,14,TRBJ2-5,TGTGCCAGCAGGCGGGACACCCGTCAAGAGACCCAGTACTTC,CASRRDTRQETQYF
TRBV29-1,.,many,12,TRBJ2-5,TGCAGCGTGCTGACAGCGCAAGAGACCCAGTACTTC,CSVLTAQETQYF